The source of this TCR beta chain is a study of identical twins. Among all donors, each was a healthy Caucasian. Unique molecular identifiers were in the cDNA, with template-switch universal primer binding. MiXCR, run by TCRdb on the 5' RACE reads, gives a single entry per CDR3 protein. The sample lists about 470,000 distinct CDR3 sequences; roughly a quarter were seen once. The V segment lost 0 bases and the J segment 8 bases; nucleotides outside the gene matches: 9. The CDR3 sequence is 16 residues long. Germline values: CDR1 DFQATT, CDR2 SNEGSKA (reference sequence). The same sample was also used in a study of T cells expressing NK-cell markers. This second report adds: Several of the donors carried dominant NKG2C+ clonotypes that took up roughly 1.0-8% of their CD8+ T cells.

The source material was CD4+ T cells sorted from blood. This TCR was recovered from a woman aged 18-35 years in good health. The chain recombines TRBV20-1 with TRBJ1-6; the match to TRBD1 covers 8 bases. CDR3 residues: CSARDRRGTGDSPLHF. DNA of the CDR3: TGCAGTGCTAGAGATAGGAGGGGGACAGGTGATTCACCCCTCCACTTT.